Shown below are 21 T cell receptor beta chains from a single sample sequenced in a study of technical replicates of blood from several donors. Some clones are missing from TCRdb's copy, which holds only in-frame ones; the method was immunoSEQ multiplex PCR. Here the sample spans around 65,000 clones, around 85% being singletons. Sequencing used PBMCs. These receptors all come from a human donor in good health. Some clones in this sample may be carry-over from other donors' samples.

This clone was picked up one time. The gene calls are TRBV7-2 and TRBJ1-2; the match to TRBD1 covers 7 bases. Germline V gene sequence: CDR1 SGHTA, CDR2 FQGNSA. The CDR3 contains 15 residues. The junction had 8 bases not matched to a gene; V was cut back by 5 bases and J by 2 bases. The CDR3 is CASSPRGTANYGYTF. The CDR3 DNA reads TGTGCCAGCAGCCCACGGGGGACAGCCAACTATGGCTACACCTTC.

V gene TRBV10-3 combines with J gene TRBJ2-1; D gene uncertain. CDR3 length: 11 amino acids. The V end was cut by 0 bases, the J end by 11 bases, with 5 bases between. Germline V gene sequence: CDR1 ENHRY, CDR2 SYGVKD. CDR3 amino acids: CAISESWQQFF. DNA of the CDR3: TGTGCCATCAGTGAGTCATGGCAGCAGTTCTTC.

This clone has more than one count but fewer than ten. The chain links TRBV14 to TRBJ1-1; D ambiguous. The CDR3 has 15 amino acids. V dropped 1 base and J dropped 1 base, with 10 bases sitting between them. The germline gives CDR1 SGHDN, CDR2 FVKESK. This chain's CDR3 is CASSQARGRNTEAFF. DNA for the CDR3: TGTGCCAGCAGCCAAGCTCGAGGTAGGAACACTGAAGCTTTCTTT. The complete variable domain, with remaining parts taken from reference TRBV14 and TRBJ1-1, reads EAGVTQFPSHSVIEKGQTVTLRCDPISGHDNLYWYRRVMGKEIKFLLHFVKESKQDESGMPNNRFLAERTGGTYSTLKVQPAELEDSGVYFCASSQARGRNTEAFFGQGTRLTVV.

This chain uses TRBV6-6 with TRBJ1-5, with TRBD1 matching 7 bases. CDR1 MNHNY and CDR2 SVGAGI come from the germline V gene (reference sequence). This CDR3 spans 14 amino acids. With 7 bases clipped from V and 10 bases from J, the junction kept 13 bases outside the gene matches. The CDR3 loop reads CASNKQGPGDPQHF. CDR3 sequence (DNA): TGTGCCAGCAACAAACAGGGGCCGGGTGATCCCCAGCATTTT.

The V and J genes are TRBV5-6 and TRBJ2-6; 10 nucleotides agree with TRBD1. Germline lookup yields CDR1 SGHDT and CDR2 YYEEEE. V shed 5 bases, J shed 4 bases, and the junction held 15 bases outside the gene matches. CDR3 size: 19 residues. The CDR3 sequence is CASRETGGPPGGGANVLTF. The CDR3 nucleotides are TGTGCCAGCAGAGAGACAGGGGGCCCCCCGGGGGGAGGGGCCAACGTCCTGACTTTC. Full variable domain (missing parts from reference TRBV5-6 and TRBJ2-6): DAGVTQSPTHLIKTRGQQVTLRCSPKSGHDTVSWYQQALGQGPQFIFQYYEEEERQRGNFPDRFSGHQFPNYSSELNVNALLLGDSALYLCASRETGGPPGGGANVLTFGAGSRLTVL.

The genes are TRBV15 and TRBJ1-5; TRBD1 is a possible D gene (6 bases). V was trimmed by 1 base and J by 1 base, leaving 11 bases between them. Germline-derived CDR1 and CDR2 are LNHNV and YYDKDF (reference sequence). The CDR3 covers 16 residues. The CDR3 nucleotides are TGTGCCACCAGCAGAGCCCGAGACAGGAGCAATCAGCCCCAGCATTTT. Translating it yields CATSRARDRSNQPQHF.

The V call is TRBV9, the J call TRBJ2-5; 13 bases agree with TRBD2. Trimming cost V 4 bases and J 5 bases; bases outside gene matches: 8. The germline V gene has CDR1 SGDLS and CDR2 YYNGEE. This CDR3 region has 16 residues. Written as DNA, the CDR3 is TGTGCCAGCAGCCGAAGGACTAGCGGGGGCTGGGAGACCCAGTACTTC. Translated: CASSRRTSGGWETQYF.

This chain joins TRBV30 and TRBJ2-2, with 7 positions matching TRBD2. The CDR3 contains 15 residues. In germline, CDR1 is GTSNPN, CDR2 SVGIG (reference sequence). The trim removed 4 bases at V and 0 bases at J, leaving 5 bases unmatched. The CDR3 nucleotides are TGTGCCTGGAACCCTAGCGGATCGAACACCGGGGAGCTGTTTTTT. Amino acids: CAWNPSGSNTGELFF.

CDR3 DNA: TGTGCCAGCAATGGGGCGGGGAACTACGAGCAGTACTTC. Translated: CASNGAGNYEQYF. This chain joins TRBV2 and TRBJ2-7; D possibly corresponds to TRBD2 (6 bases). V dropped 7 bases and J dropped 3 bases, with 13 bases sitting between them. Germline loops: CDR1 SNHLY, CDR2 FYNNEI. The CDR3 has 13 amino acids.

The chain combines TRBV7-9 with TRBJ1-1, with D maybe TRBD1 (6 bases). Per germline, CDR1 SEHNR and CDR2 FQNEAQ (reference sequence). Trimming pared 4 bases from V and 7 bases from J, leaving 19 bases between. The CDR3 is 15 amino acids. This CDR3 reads CASSSGGPAEGEAFF. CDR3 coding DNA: TGTGCCAGCAGCTCTGGGGGCCCTGCCGAGGGTGAAGCTTTCTTT. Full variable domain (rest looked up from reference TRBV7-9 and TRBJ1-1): DTGVSQNPRHKITKRGQNVTFRCDPISEHNRLYWYRQTLGQGPEFLTYFQNEAQLEKSRLLSDRFSAERPKGSFSTLEIQRTEQGDSAMYLCASSSGGPAEGEAFFGQGTRLTVV.

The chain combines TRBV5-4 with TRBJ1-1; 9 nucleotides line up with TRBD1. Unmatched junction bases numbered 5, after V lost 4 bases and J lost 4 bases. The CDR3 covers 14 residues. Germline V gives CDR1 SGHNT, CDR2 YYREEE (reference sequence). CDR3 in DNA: TGTGCCAGCAGCCAGCAGACAGGGGGCACTGAAGCTTTCTTT. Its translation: CASSQQTGGTEAFF.

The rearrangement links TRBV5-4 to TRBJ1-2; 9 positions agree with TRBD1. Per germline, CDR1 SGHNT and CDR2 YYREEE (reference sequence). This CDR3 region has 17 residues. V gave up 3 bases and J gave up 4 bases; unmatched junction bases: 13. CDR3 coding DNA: TGTGCCAGCAGCTCACAGGGGGCGATCTCTAGCGGCTATGGCTACACCTTC. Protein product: CASSSQGAISSGYGYTF.

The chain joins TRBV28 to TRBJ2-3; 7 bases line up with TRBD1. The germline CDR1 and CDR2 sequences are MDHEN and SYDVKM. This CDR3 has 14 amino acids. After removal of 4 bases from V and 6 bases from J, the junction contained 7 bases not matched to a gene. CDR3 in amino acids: CASSSQGPPDTQYF. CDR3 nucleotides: TGTGCCAGCAGTTCACAGGGGCCTCCGGATACGCAGTATTTT. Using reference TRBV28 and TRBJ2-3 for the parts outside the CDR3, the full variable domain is DVKVTQSSRYLVKRTGEKVFLECVQDMDHENMFWYRQDPGLGLRLIYFSYDVKMKEKGDIPEGYSVSREKKERFSLILESASTNQTSMYLCASSSQGPPDTQYFGPGTRLTVL.

The CDR3 DNA reads as TGTGCCAGCTCACGTAATCGGGGACAGAATAACTATGGCTACACCTTC. Its protein is CASSRNRGQNNYGYTF. The chain combines TRBV18 with TRBJ1-2; 7 bases are a match to TRBD1. Germline V lookup: CDR1 KGHSH, CDR2 LQKENI. The J segment lost 1 base and the V segment lost 4 bases, leaving 9 bases of the junction unmatched. The CDR3 covers 16 residues.

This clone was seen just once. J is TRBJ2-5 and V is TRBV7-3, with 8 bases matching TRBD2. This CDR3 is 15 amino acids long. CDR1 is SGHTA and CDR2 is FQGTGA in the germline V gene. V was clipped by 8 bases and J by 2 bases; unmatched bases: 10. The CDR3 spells CASGPGLGPQETQYF. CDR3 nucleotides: TGTGCCAGCGGACCGGGACTAGGCCCACAAGAGACCCAGTACTTC.

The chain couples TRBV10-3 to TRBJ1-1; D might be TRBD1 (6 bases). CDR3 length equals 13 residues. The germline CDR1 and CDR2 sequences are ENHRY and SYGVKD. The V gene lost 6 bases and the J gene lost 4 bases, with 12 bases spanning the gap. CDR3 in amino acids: CAIRGAVVTEAFF. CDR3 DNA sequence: TGTGCCATCAGGGGGGCCGTCGTCACTGAAGCTTTCTTT.

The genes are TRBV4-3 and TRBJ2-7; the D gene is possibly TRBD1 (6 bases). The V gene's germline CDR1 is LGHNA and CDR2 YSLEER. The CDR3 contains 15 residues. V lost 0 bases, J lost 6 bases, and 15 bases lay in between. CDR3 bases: TGCGCCAGCAGCCAAGATTACAGGGACCCCGGCGAGCAGTACTTC. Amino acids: CASSQDYRDPGEQYF.

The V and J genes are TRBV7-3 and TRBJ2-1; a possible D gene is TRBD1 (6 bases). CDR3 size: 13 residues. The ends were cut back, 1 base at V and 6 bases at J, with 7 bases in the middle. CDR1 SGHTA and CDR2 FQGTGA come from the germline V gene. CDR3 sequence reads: CASSLNRANEQFF. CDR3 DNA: TGTGCCAGCAGCTTAAACAGGGCCAATGAGCAGTTCTTC.

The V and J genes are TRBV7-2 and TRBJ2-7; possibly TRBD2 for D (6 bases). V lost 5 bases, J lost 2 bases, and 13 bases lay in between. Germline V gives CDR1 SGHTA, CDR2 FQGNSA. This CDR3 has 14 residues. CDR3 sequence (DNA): TGTGCCAGCAGCGCTCAGGGAGGACCCTACGAGCAGTACTTC. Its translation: CASSAQGGPYEQYF.

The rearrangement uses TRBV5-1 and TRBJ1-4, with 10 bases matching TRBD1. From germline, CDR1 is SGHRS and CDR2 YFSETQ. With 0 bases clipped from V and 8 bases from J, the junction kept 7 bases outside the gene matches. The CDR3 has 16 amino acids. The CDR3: CASSLGQGAAWEKLFF. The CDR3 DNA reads TGCGCCAGCAGCTTGGGACAGGGGGCAGCGTGGGAAAAACTGTTTTTT.

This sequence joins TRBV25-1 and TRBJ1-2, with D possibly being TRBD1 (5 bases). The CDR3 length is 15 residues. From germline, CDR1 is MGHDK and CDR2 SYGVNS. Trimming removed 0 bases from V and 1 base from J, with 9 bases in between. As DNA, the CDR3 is TGTGCCAGCAGTGAATACTCGGGGGGTAACTATGGCTACACCTTC. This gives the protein CASSEYSGGNYGYTF.